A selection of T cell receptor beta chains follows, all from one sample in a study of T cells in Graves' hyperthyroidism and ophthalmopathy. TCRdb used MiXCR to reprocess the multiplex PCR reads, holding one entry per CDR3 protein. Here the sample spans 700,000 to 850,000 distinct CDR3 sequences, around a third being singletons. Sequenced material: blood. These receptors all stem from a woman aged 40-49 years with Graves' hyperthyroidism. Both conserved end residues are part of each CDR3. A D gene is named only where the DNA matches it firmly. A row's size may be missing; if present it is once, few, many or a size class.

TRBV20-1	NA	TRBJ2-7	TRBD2	CSARDLERDSYEQYF	TGCAGTGCTAGAGATCTCGAGCGGGACTCCTACGAGCAGTACTTC
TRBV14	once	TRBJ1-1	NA	CASSHPQYTSYTEAFF	TGTGCCAGCAGTCATCCCCAATATACAAGTTACACTGAAGCTTTCTTT
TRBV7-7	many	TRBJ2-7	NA	CASSLGSGPNYEQYF	TGTGCTAGCAGCTTAGGTTCGGGACCGAACTACGAGCAGTACTTC
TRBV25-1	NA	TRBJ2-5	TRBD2	CASSAGTSGFQETQYF	TGTGCCAGCAGTGCCGGGACTAGCGGATTTCAGGAGACCCAGTACTTC
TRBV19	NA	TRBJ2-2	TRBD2	CASSMEGGNGELFF	TGTGCCAGTAGTATGGAGGGAGGGAACGGGGAGCTGTTTTTT
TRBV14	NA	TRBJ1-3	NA	CASSQGHSSGNTIYF	TGTGCCAGCAGCCAAGGCCATAGCTCTGGAAACACCATATATTTT
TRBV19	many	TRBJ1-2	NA	CASSRSGTAPRNYGYTF	TGTGCCAGTAGTCGCTCCGGGACGGCCCCGAGGAACTATGGCTACACCTTC
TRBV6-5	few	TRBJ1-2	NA	CASSYGGGGYGYTF	TGTGCCAGCAGTTATGGGGGTGGGGGCTATGGCTACACCTTC
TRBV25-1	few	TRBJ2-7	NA	CASSLSVVGYEQYF	TGTGCCAGCAGTTTGTCAGTGGTTGGGTACGAGCAGTACTTC
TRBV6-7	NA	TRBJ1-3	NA	CASSYSVRPMRNTIYF	TGTGCCAGCAGTTACTCGGTCCGGCCTATGCGAAACACCATATATTTT
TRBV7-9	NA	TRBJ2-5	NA	CASSFRGRRTQYF	TGTGCCAGCAGTTTCCGGGGTCGGAGGACCCAGTACTTC
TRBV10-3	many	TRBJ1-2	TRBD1	CATGQGAGGYTF	TGTGCCACCGGACAGGGAGCGGGTGGCTACACCTTC
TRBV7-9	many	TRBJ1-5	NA	CASSYTGQVAPQHF	TGTGCCAGCAGCTATACCGGGCAGGTAGCACCCCAGCATTTT
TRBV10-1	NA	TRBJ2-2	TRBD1	CASGTGQGNGELFF	TGCGCCAGCGGGACGGGACAGGGGAACGGGGAGCTGTTTTTT
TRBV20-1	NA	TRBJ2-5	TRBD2	CSARWGGTQYF	TGCAGTGCTAGATGGGGGGGGACCCAGTACTTC
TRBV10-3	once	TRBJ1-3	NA	CAIGVGSSGNTIYF	TGTGCCATTGGCGTGGGTAGCTCTGGAAACACCATATATTTT
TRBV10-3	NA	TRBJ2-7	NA	CATTYRGGREQYF	TGTGCCACCACATACAGGGGAGGTCGCGAGCAGTACTTC
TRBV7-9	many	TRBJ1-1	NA	CASSLDGSQAREAFF	TGTGCCAGCAGCTTAGATGGTTCGCAGGCGAGAGAAGCTTTCTTT
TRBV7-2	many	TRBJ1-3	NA	CASSKSVWEAGNTIYF	TGTGCCAGCAGCAAAAGTGTATGGGAGGCTGGAAACACCATATATTTT
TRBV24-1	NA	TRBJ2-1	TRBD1	CATSGTGGSRNEQFF	TGTGCCACCTCGGGGACAGGGGGCAGTCGGAATGAGCAGTTCTTC
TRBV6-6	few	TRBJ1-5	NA	CASNPGPGQPQHF	TGTGCCAGCAACCCCGGCCCCGGTCAGCCCCAGCATTTT
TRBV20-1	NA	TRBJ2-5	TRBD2	CSASTTRGGRETQYF	TGCAGTGCTAGCACCACACGCGGGGGACGAGAGACCCAGTACTTC
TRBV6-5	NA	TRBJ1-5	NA	CASSYSDLDQPQHF	TGTGCCAGCAGTTACTCCGACCTCGATCAGCCCCAGCATTTT
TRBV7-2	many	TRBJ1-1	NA	CASSLDPGAQAFF	TGTGCCAGCAGCTTAGATCCGGGGGCTCAAGCTTTCTTT
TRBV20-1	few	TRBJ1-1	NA	CSAREGVHTEAFF	TGCAGTGCTAGAGAGGGGGTGCACACTGAAGCTTTCTTT
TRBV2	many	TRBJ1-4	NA	CASWGNNEKLFF	TGTGCCAGCTGGGGCAATAATGAAAAACTGTTTTTT
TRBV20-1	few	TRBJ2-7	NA	CSYRDNYEQYF	TGCAGCTACCGGGACAACTACGAGCAGTACTTC
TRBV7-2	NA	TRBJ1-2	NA	CASSLVKDLGYTF	TGTGCCAGCAGCTTAGTGAAGGATTTAGGCTACACCTTC
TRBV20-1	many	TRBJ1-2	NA	CSARGTDEANYGYTF	TGCAGTGCTAGGGGGACGGATGAAGCTAACTATGGCTACACCTTC
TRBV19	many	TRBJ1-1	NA	CASTPSIGINTEAFF	TGTGCCAGTACCCCTTCCATCGGCATAAACACTGAAGCTTTCTTT
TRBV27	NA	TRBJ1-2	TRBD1	CASSLPNNEGTEISNYGYTF	TGTGCCAGCAGTTTACCCAATAACGAAGGGACAGAGATATCTAACTATGGCTACACCTTC
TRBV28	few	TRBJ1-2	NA	CASSFPSLGYGYTF	TGTGCCAGCAGTTTCCCCTCTTTGGGCTATGGCTACACCTTC
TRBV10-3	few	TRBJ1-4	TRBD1	CASGGNEKLFF	TGTGCCTCAGGGGGGAATGAAAAACTGTTTTTT
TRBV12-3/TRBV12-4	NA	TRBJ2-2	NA	CASSLRPPRSGELFF	TGTGCCAGCAGTTTAAGGCCCCCTCGCAGCGGGGAGCTGTTTTTT
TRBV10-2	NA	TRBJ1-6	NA	CASRARGAPLHF	TGCGCCAGCAGGGCCAGGGGAGCACCCCTCCACTTT
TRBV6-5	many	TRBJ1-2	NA	CASSLPFYGYTF	TGTGCCAGCAGTCTACCCTTCTATGGCTACACCTTC
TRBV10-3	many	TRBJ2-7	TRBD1	CAISAIDRDTKTYEQYF	TGTGCCATCAGTGCAATTGACAGGGATACCAAAACTTACGAGCAGTACTTC
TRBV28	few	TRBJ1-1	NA	CASSEGSLSTEAFF	TGTGCCAGCAGCGAGGGAAGCCTGAGCACTGAAGCTTTCTTT
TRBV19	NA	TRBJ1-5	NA	CASSIHQWSNQPQHF	TGTGCCAGTAGTATCCACCAGTGGAGCAATCAGCCCCAGCATTTT
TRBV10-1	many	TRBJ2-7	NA	CASSEVLGSYEQYF	TGCGCCAGCAGTGAGGTTCTGGGTTCCTACGAGCAGTACTTC
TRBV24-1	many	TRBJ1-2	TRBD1	CATSKGASLDGYTF	TGTGCCACCAGTAAGGGGGCTTCCTTGGATGGCTACACCTTC
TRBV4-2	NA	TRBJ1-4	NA	CASSLRQASNEKFFF	TGTGCCAGCAGCCTACGACAGGCTTCTAATGAAAAATTTTTTTTT
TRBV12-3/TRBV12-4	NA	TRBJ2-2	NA	CASSPPGGGVSTGELFF	TGTGCCAGCAGTCCCCCGGGAGGGGGCGTAAGCACCGGGGAGCTGTTTTTT
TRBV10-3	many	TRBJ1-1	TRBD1	CAISIQGKNTEAFF	TGTGCCATCAGTATACAGGGGAAGAACACTGAAGCTTTCTTT
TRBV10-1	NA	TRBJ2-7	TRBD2	CASGPGLVDEQYF	TGCGCCAGCGGTCCGGGACTAGTTGACGAGCAGTACTTC
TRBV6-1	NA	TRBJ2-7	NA	CASRDGGRWSSYEQYF	TGTGCCAGCAGGGACGGGGGGCGTTGGAGCTCCTACGAGCAGTACTTC
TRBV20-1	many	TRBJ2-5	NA	CSARDLSQGETQYF	TGCAGTGCTAGAGATCTCAGTCAAGGGGAGACCCAGTACTTC
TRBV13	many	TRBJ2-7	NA	CASSLTGTYSEQYF	TGTGCCAGCAGCTTAACTGGAACTTACAGCGAGCAGTACTTC
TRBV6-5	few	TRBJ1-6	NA	CASSRDGIARLNSPLHF	TGTGCCAGCAGTCGCGACGGGATTGCTCGACTTAATTCACCCCTCCACTTT
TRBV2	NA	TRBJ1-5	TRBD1	CATASGTGVAGQPQHF	TGTGCCACCGCCTCCGGGACAGGGGTTGCGGGTCAGCCCCAGCATTTT
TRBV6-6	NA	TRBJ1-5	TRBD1	CASSAGQGVNQPQHF	TGTGCCAGCAGTGCCGGACAGGGGGTCAATCAGCCCCAGCATTTT
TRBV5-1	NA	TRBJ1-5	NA	CASSYSNRPQHF	TGCGCCAGCAGCTATAGCAATCGGCCCCAGCATTTT
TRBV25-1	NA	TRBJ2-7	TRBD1	CASSGRRDRGSYEQYF	TGTGCCAGCAGTGGACGCCGGGACAGGGGATCCTACGAGCAGTACTTC
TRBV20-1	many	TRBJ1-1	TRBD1	CSADRTGGFTEAFF	TGCAGTGCTGATAGGACAGGGGGCTTCACTGAAGCTTTCTTT
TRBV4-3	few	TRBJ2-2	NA	CASSQARGNTGELFF	TGCGCCAGCAGCCAAGCGAGAGGGAACACCGGGGAGCTGTTTTTT